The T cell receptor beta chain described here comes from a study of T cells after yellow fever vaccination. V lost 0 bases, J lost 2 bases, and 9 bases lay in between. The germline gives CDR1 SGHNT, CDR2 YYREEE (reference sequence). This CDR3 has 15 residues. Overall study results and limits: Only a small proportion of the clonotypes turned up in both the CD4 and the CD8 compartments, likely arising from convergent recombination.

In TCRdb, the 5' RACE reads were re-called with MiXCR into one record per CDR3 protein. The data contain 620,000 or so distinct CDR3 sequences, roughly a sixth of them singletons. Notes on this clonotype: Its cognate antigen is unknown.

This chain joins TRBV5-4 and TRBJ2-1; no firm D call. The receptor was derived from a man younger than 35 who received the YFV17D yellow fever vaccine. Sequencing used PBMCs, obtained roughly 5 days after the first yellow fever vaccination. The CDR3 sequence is CASSLGQVAYNEQFF. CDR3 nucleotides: TGTGCCAGCAGCTTGGGGCAGGTGGCCTACAATGAGCAGTTCTTC.